Reported below is one T cell receptor beta chain. The antigen is unknown. These data are taken from a study of OX40 agonist ivuxolimab in advanced cancers. The study, taken as a whole, reports: Antigen specificity of clonally expanded peripheral T cells was not established. Relative to CD4+ cells, CD8+ T cells on average had more expanded clones. The study observed clonal expansion of CD4+ and CD8+ blood T cells by week 6 at 0.1 to 3.0 mg/kg.

TCRdb keeps only in-frame clones here, not all; method: immunoSEQ multiplex PCR. The table shows approximately 12,000 clones, with roughly 84% occurring only once. Trimming took 2 bases from V and 4 from J; bases not matched to a gene: 6. This CDR3 region has 17 residues. Germline V gives CDR1 SGHKS, CDR2 YYEKEE (reference sequence). V is TRBV5-5 and J is TRBJ2-3, with 14 bases that match TRBD2. The source was CD4+ or CD8+ T cells sorted from blood, collected in a trial of the OX40 agonist ivuxolimab. The clonotype was recovered from an adult with an advanced solid tumor such as melanoma, head and neck, liver or kidney cancer. The CDR3 spells CASSLRLAGGLSDTQYF. The CDR3 DNA sequence: TGTGCCAGCAGCTTACGACTAGCGGGGGGGCTTTCAGATACGCAGTATTTT.